This T cell receptor (beta chain) originates from a study of graft-versus-host responses after intestinal transplantation. This clone was detected a few times. Generated by immunoSEQ multiplex PCR, the TCRdb table keeps only in-frame clones and is missing some. The sample lists about 10,000 clones, roughly 29% occurring once. Study conclusions and caveats: Those patients showing graft-donor T cell macrochimerism displayed high graft-versus-host to host-versus-graft clonal ratios in allografts.

Irradiated stimulators labeled with violet dye, approximately 200,000 in number, were plated with approximately 200,000 CFSE-labeled responders. Following the reaction, CD3+CD4+ and CD3+CD8+ responders that were proliferating and CFSE-low underwent sorting. This sample comprised alloreactive CD4+ T cells from a mixed lymphocyte reaction culture, obtained before transplantation. Subset defined: CFSE-low proliferating T cells sorted from roughly 6-day pre-transplant mixed lymphocyte reaction (GvH or HvG direction). The source of this sequence is a human patient who was an organ donor for intestinal transplantation.

In DNA, the CDR3 is TGTGCCAGCAGCTTAACAGGGGAAGAGACCCAGTACTTC. Translated: CASSLTGEETQYF. The rearrangement links TRBV7-3 to TRBJ2-5; D may be TRBD1 (5 bases). The germline CDR1 and CDR2 sequences are SGHTA and FQGTGA. CDR3 length: 13 amino acids. V gave up 0 bases and J gave up 3 bases, with 5 bases separating them.